This T cell receptor (beta chain) was sequenced during a study of T-cell memory formation after mild COVID-19. Note on this clonotype: Its antigen is currently unknown.

The CDR3 has 18 residues. The V gene's germline CDR1 is SEHNR and CDR2 FQNEAQ (reference sequence). V lost 2 bases to trimming and J lost 2 bases; unmatched junction nucleotides: 13. The study, taken as a whole, reports: Day 37-peaking second-wave clones had unconfirmed SARS-CoV-2 specificity.

TCRdb processed the 5' RACE reads anew with MiXCR; each CDR3 protein has one entry. In the table there are hundreds of thousands of distinct CDR3 sequences, 25% to 30% of which are singletons. The sequence was collected from an adult woman who had mild COVID-19 (a few samples of this study predate the infection). Cell type and time point are not known. Sequenced material: PBMCs or a T cell subset sorted from them (not recorded which). The J gene is TRBJ1-1, the V gene TRBV7-9; 8 bases fit TRBD1. CDR3 bases: TGTGCCAGCAGCTTACGGTTTCAGGGGGCTCTTCTTAACACTGAAGCTTTCTTT. It yields the protein CASSLRFQGALLNTEAFF.